This T cell receptor (beta chain) was sequenced in a study of Graves' ophthalmopathy and Graves' hyperthyroidism. The V end was cut by 6 bases, the J end by 4 bases, with 15 bases between. Germline CDR1 reads MNHEY; CDR2 reads SMNVEV (reference sequence). This CDR3 has 14 amino acids. Scientists amplified the TCR beta CDR3 regions from RNA transcripts. HTBI-primed first-round RT-PCR preceded second-round multiplex PCR. TCRdb re-derived calls from the multiplex PCR reads in MiXCR, one entry per CDR3 protein. The sample lists hundreds of thousands of distinct CDR3 sequences, around 45% occurring once. This clonotype was detected only a few times.

Sequenced sample: peripheral blood. This rearrangement joins TRBV27 to TRBJ2-5, with D perhaps matching TRBD2 (7 bases). This TCR was sampled from an adult man with Graves' ophthalmopathy. CDR3 sequence reads: CASSRHREGETQYF. The CDR3 coding sequence is TGTGCCAGCAGCCGACACAGGGAGGGAGAGACCCAGTACTTC.